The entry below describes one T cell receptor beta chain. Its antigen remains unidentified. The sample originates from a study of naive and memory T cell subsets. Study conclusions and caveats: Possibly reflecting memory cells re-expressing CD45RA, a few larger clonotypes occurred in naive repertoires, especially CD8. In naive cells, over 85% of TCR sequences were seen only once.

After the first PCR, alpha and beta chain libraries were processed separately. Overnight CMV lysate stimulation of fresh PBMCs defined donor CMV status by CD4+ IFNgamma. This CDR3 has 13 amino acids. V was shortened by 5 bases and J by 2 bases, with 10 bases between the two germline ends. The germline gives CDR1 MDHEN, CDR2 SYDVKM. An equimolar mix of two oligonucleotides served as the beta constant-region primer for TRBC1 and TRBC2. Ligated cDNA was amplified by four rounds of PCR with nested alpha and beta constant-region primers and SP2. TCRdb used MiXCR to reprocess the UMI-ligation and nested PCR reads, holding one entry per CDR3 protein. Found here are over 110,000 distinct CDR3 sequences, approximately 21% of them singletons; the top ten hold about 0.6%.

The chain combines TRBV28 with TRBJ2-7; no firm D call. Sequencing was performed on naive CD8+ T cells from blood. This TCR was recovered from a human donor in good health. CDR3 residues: CASSAAGPYEQYF. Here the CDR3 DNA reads TGTGCCAGCAGTGCGGCTGGACCCTACGAGCAGTACTTC.